This TCR beta chain was recorded in a study of read filtering for tumor transcriptome and immune sequencing. Background on the study: Among patients, 17 to 20 were male and more than 12 female, aged about 40 to 90 (mean approximately 71). By R-ISS, stages I, II and III held approximately 8, 16 and 7 patients. After DNase treatment, RNA was made into whole-transcriptome libraries. Per sample, TCR-region reads ranged about 4.05 to 10.27 million by IR-seq, roughly 80 to 1273 by RNA-seq.

This library used about 360 ng RNA and molecular barcoded adaptors spanning alpha/delta and beta/gamma chains. TCRdb ran MiXCR on the reads and lists one entry per CDR3 protein. This table has over 50,000 distinct CDR3 sequences, about 15% appearing once. In its sample, this clonotype was seen many times. The germline V gene has CDR1 SGHNT and CDR2 YENEEA. The V gene lost 5 bases and the J gene lost 7 bases, with 24 bases spanning the gap. The CDR3 sequence is 17 residues long. The rearrangement joins TRBV11-3 to TRBJ2-1; D gene ambiguous. This TCR came from a donor at least 40 years old with multiple myeloma. Sequencing used a population of CD138-negative cells sorted from bone marrow. The CDR3 DNA follows: TGTGCCAGCAGCCCGGCAGCTAGTGTTCTGTGGTGGAATGAGCAGTTCTTC. Translated, it gives CASSPAASVLWWNEQFF. Looking up the rest from reference TRBV11-3 and TRBJ2-1 gives the full variable domain: EAGVVQSPRYKIIEKKQPVAFWCNPISGHNTLYWYLQNLGQGPELLIRYENEEAVDDSQLPKDRFSAERLKGVDSTLKIQPAELGDSAVYLCASSPAASVLWWNEQFFGPGTRLTVL.